This T cell receptor (beta chain) was identified during a study of T cell responses to AZD1222 COVID-19 vaccine. Study results and limitations: The breadth and depth of Spike-specific TCRs increased once two AZD1222 doses had been given. Recipients of AZD1222 seropositive at baseline numbered only six or seven.

CDR3 length equals 14 residues. V lost 10 bases, J lost 1 base, and 2 bases stayed unmatched. The V gene's germline CDR1 is KGHSH and CDR2 LQKENI. TCRdb keeps only in-frame clones here, not all; method: immunoSEQ multiplex PCR. The sample has approximately 30,000 clones; around 93% are singletons. With respect to this clone: What it binds is not known.

Sequencing was performed on peripheral blood, taken 28 days after the second AZD1222 dose. The TCR was taken from an adult who received the AZD1222 COVID-19 vaccine. V gene TRBV18 combines with J gene TRBJ2-2, with 11 bases matching TRBD2. The CDR3 spells CAIGTSGNTGELFF. The CDR3, as DNA: TGTGCCATCGGGACTAGCGGGAACACCGGGGAGCTGTTTTTT.